This T cell receptor beta chain was retrieved from a study of patients and donors after allogeneic stem cell transplantation. This CDR3 region has 16 residues. Trimming cost V 3 bases and J 7 bases; bases outside gene matches: 10. Germline CDR1 is SGHRS and CDR2 is YFSETQ. TCRdb recomputed calls from the RT-PCR reads with MiXCR, one row per CDR3 protein. The data contain some 880,000 distinct CDR3 sequences, more than 15% of them seen just once; the ten biggest clones take up around 6%. The source is a human donor who was either an allogeneic HSCT recipient or a stem cell or donor lymphocyte infusion donor (not recorded which). It is not recorded whose cells these are; they may come from a transplant donor. Sequenced input: blood, either unsorted or a sorted T cell fraction (not recorded which). This rearrangement joins TRBV5-1 to TRBJ2-1; TRBD2 aligns across 10 bases. The CDR3 reads CASSSSPSGGANEQFF. DNA of the CDR3: TGCGCCAGCAGCTCCTCGCCCAGCGGGGGGGCTAATGAGCAGTTCTTC.